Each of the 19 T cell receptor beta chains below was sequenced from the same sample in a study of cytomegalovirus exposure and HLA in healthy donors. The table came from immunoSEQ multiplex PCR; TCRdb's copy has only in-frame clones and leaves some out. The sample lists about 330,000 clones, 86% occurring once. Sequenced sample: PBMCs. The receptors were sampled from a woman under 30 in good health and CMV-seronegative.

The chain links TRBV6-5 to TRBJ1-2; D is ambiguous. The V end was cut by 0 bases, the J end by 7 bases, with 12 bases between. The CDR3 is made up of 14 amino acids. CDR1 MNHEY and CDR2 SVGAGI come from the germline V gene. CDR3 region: CASSYSESAGGYTF. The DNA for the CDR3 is TGTGCCAGCAGTTACTCGGAGTCCGCTGGTGGCTACACCTTC.

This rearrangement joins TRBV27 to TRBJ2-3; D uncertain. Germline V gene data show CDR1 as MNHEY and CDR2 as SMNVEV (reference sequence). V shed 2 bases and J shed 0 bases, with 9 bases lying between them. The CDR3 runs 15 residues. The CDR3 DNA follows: TGTGCCAGCAGTTTAGTATTGACTAGCACAGATACGCAGTATTTT. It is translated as CASSLVLTSTDTQYF.

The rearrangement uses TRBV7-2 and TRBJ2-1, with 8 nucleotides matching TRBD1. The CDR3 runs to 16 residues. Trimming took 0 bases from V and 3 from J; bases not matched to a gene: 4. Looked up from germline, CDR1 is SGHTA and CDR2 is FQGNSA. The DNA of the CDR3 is TGTGCCAGCAGCTTAGCCGGCAGGGGGCACTACAATGAGCAGTTCTTC. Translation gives CASSLAGRGHYNEQFF.

The CDR3 spells CASSVVEGGFQTQYF. In DNA form, the CDR3 reads TGTGCCAGCAGCGTAGTCGAAGGGGGCTTTCAGACCCAGTACTTC. The chain combines TRBV7-2 with TRBJ2-5; 7 bases map to TRBD1. V shed 5 bases, J shed 6 bases, and the junction held 12 bases outside the gene matches. The CDR3 contains 15 residues. The germline gives CDR1 SGHTA, CDR2 FQGNSA. The whole variable domain, filled in from reference TRBV7-2 and TRBJ2-5, reads GAGVSQSPSNKVTEKGKDVELRCDPISGHTALYWYRQSLGQGLEFLIYFQGNSAPDKSGLPSDRFSAERTGGSVSTLTIQRTQQEDSAVYLCASSVVEGGFQTQYFGPGTRLLVL.

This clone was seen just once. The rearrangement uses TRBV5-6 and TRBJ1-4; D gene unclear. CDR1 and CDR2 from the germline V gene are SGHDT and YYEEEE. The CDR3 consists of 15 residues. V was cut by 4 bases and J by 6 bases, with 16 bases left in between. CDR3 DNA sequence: TGTGCCAGCAGCCTCCTCGGGTTGAGGGATGAAAAACTGTTTTTT. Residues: CASSLLGLRDEKLFF.

The CDR3 bases are TGTGCCAGCAGCAAATCTTGTGGGGAGCCCATGAACACTGAAGCTTTCTTT. This encodes CASSKSCGEPMNTEAFF. This rearrangement joins TRBV21-1 to TRBJ1-1. TRBV21-1 corresponds to a pseudogene. This CDR3 is 17 amino acids long.

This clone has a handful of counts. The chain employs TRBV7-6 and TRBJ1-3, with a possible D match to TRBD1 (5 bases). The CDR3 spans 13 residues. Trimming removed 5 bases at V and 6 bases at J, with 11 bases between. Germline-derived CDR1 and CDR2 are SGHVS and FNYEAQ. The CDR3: CASSPGTLNTIYF. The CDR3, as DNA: TGTGCCAGCAGCCCCGGGACTCTAAACACCATATATTTT.

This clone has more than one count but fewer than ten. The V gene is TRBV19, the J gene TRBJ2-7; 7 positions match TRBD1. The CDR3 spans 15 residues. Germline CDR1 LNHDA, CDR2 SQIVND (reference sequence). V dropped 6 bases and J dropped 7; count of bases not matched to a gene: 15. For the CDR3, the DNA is TGTGCCAGTAGCCCCGGGACAGACCTACGATGGGAGCAGTACTTC. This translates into CASSPGTDLRWEQYF. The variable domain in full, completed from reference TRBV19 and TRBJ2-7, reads DGGITQSPKYLFRKEGQNVTLSCEQNLNHDAMYWYRQDPGQGLRLIYYSQIVNDFQKGDIAEGYSVSREKKESFPLTVTSAQKNPTAFYLCASSPGTDLRWEQYFGPGTRLTVT.

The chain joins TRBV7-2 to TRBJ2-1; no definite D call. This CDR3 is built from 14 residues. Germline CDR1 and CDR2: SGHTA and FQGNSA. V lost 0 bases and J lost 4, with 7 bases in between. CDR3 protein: CASSLAAQYNEQFF. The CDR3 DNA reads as TGTGCCAGCAGCTTAGCGGCACAATACAATGAGCAGTTCTTC. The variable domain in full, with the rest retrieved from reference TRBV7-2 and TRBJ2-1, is GAGVSQSPSNKVTEKGKDVELRCDPISGHTALYWYRQSLGQGLEFLIYFQGNSAPDKSGLPSDRFSAERTGGSVSTLTIQRTQQEDSAVYLCASSLAAQYNEQFFGPGTRLTVL.

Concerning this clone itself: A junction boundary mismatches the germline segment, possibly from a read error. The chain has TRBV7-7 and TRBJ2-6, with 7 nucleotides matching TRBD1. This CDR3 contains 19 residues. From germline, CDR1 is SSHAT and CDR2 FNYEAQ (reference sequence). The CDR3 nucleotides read TGTGCTAGCAGCTTGGGAGCGGCAGGGGGAAGGTCTGGGGCCAACGTCCTGACTTTC. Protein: CASSLGAAGGRSGANVLTF.

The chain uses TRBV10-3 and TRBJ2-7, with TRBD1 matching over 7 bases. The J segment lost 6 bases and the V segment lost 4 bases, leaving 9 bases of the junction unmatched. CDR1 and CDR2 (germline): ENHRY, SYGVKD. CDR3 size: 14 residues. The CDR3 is CAISVTGEGREQYF. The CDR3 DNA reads TGTGCCATCAGTGTTACAGGGGAAGGTCGCGAGCAGTACTTC.

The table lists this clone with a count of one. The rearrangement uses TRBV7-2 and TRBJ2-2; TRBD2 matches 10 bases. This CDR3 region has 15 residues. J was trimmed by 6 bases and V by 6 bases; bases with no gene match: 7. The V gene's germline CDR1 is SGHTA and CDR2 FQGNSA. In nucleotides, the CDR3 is TGTGCCAGCAGGGGAGCGGGAGGGGAGGCCGGGGAGCTGTTTTTT. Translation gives CASRGAGGEAGELFF.

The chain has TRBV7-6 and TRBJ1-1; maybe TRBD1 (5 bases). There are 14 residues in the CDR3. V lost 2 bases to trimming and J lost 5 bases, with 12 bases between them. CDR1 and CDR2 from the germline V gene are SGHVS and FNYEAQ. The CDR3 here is CASSLNGGGTEAFF. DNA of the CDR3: TGTGCCAGCAGCTTAAACGGGGGGGGAACTGAAGCTTTCTTT.

CDR3 nucleotide sequence: TGTGCCAGCAGCTCACCGGGACTAGGGGTAGATACGCAGTATTTT. Residues: CASSSPGLGVDTQYF. The V and J genes are TRBV7-3 and TRBJ2-3; 8 bases agree with TRBD2. V lost 4 bases to trimming and J lost 5 bases; unmatched junction nucleotides: 8. CDR1 is SGHTA, CDR2 FQGTGA, per germline. The CDR3 sequence is 15 residues long.

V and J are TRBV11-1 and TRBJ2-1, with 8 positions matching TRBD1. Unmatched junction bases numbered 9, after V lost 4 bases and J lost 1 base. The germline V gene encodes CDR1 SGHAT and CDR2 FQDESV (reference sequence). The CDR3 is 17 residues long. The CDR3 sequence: CASSSSRDRKSYNEQFF. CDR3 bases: TGTGCCAGCAGCTCGTCCCGGGACAGGAAATCCTACAATGAGCAGTTCTTC.

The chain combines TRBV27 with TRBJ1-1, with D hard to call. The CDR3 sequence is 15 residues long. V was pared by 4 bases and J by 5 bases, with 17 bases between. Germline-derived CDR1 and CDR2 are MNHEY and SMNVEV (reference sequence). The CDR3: CASSSTYEVNTEAFF. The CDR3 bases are TGTGCCAGCAGTTCCACCTACGAGGTTAATACTGAAGCTTTCTTT.

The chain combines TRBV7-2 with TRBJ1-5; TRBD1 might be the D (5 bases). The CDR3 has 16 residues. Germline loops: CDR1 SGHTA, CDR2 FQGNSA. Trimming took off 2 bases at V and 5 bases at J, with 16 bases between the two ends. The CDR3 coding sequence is TGTGCCAGCAGCTTAACAGCAGGGTGGATGGATCAGCCCCAGCATTTT. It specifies CASSLTAGWMDQPQHF.

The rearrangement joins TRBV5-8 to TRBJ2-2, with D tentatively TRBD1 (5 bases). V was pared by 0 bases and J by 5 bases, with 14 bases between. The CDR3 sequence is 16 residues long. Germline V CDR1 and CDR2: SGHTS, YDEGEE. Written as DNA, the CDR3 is TGTGCCAGCAGCTTGGAGTCGACAGTCGGAACCGGGGAGCTGTTTTTT. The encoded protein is CASSLESTVGTGELFF.

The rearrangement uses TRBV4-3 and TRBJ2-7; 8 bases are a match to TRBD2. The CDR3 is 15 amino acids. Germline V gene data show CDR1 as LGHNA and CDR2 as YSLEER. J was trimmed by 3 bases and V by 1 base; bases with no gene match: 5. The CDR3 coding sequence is TGCGCCAGCAGCCAAGGGGAACTAGCGGACTACGAGCAGTACTTC. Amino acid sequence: CASSQGELADYEQYF.